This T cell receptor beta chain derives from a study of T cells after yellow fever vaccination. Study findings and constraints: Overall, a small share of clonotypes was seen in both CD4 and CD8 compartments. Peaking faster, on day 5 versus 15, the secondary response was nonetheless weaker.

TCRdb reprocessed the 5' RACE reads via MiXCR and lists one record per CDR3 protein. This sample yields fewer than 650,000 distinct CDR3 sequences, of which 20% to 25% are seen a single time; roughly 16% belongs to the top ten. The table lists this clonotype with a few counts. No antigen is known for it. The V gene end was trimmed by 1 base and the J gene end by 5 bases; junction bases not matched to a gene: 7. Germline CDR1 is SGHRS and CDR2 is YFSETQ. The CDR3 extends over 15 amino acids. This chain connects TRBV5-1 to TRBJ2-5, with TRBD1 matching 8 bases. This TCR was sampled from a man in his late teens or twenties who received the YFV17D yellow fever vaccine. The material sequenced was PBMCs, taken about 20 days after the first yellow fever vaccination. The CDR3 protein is CASSLQDRGAETQYF. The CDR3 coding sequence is TGCGCCAGCAGCTTGCAAGACAGGGGCGCCGAGACCCAGTACTTC.